The clone carrying this T cell receptor (beta chain) was seen ten or more times. Its antigen is currently unknown. TCRdb re-analysed the reads in MiXCR, keeping a single row per CDR3 protein. Counted here are around 240,000 distinct CDR3 sequences, roughly 23% occurring once; the ten biggest clones make up 18%. This CDR3 spans 16 amino acids. Per the germline V gene, CDR1 is SGHVS and CDR2 is FQNEAQ. V lost 1 base to trimming and J lost 1 base; unmatched junction nucleotides: 3. These data come from a study of T cell repertoires in cytomegalovirus infection. Study conclusions and caveats: HLA-C-restricted, CMV-specific TCR beta clonotypes were dominant ex vivo.

The source material was CD8+ T cells from PBMCs. The V and J genes are TRBV7-8 and TRBJ2-5; 10 bases are a match to TRBD1. The TCR sequence derives from a human donor in good health (CMV status not recorded). Some clones in this sample may be carry-over from other donors' samples. Written as DNA, the CDR3 is TGTGCCAGCAGCTTAGGACAGGGGGCAAGCCAAGAGACCCAGTACTTC. This sequence encodes CASSLGQGASQETQYF.